This T cell receptor beta chain was obtained from a study of shared clonotypes between healthy human individuals. The study, taken as a whole, reports: Against clonotypes common to all four donors, non-shared ones had lower generation probabilities. Sampling was confined to blood; repertoires within tissues likely differ.

The assay used deep level. Each subset's genomic DNA was split evenly across several immunoSEQ plates. Data came from immunoSEQ multiplex PCR; TCRdb stores just in-frame clones and leaves some out. The sample has roughly 1,500,000 clones, under 99% seen once. To note about this clone: Antigen unknown.

Losses at the gene ends were 8 bases for V and 5 bases for J; bases not matched to a gene: 8. Germline-derived CDR1 and CDR2 are MNHNY and SVGAGI (reference sequence). This CDR3 is 13 amino acids long. The TCR sequence derives from a man aged 25-40 years in good health. Sequences were obtained from naive CD4+ T cells sorted from blood. The subset: CD45RA+ positively selected. This sequence joins TRBV6-6 and TRBJ2-5; 7 nucleotides line up with TRBD1. The CDR3 DNA reads TGTGCCAGCCGACAGGGTCGACGGGAGACCCAGTACTTC. Translated, it gives CASRQGRRETQYF.